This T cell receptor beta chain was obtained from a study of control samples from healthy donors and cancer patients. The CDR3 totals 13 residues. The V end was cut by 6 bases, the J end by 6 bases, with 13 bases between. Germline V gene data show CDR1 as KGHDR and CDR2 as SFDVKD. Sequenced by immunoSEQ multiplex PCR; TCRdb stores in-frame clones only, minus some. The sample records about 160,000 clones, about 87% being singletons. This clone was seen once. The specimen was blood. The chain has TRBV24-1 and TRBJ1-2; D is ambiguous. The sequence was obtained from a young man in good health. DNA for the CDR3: TGTGCCACCAGTACCGGCAGCCACAATGGCTACACCTTC. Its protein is CATSTGSHNGYTF.